One and the same sample provided the 21 T cell receptor beta chains below, sequenced in a study of T cell responses to AZD1222 COVID-19 vaccine. Data came from immunoSEQ multiplex PCR; TCRdb stores just in-frame clones and leaves some out. Of roughly 93,000 clones listed, about 86% were seen once; the top ten hold 6.3%. The material sequenced was peripheral blood, taken on day 0 of AZD1222 vaccination. The receptors come from an adult in good health.

The chain joins TRBV2 to TRBJ2-2; D is possibly TRBD2 (5 bases). The V end was cut by 4 bases, the J end by 3 bases, with 9 bases between. The V gene's germline CDR1 is SNHLY and CDR2 FYNNEI. The CDR3 runs to 14 residues. The CDR3: CASSGERYTGELFF. In DNA form, the CDR3 reads TGTGCCAGCAGTGGCGAGCGGTACACCGGGGAGCTGTTTTTT.

The table lists this clone with a few counts. The chain is built from TRBV5-4 and TRBJ2-7; 9 bases are shared with TRBD1. CDR3 length: 14 residues. V trimming: 3 bases; J trimming: 4 bases; junction bases outside the gene matches: 5. Germline CDR1 SGHNT, CDR2 YYREEE (reference sequence). The CDR3 nucleotides are TGTGCCAGCAGCTCGGGACAGGGTGGGTACGAGCAGTACTTC. Its translation is CASSSGQGGYEQYF.

This chain links TRBV19 with TRBJ2-1; maybe TRBD1 (5 bases). Trimming removed 6 bases at V and 6 bases at J, with 21 bases between. This CDR3 comprises 16 residues. Germline V gene lookup returns CDR1 LNHDA and CDR2 SQIVND (reference sequence). The CDR3 coding sequence is TGTGCCAGTAGCGCCCCTGACAGTCTCCCTGTCAATGAGCAGTTCTTC. Translation: CASSAPDSLPVNEQFF.

The chain uses TRBV2 and TRBJ2-5, with D unresolved. Germline CDR1 reads SNHLY; CDR2 reads FYNNEI. CDR3 length: 16 amino acids. Trimming cost V 1 base and J 0 bases, with 12 bases left between them. The CDR3 here is CASSEGAWRYQETQYF. DNA for the CDR3: TGTGCCAGCAGTGAAGGTGCGTGGCGGTACCAAGAGACCCAGTACTTC.

The chain links TRBV9 to TRBJ1-1, with TRBD1 matching over 9 bases. The length of the CDR3 is 14 residues. V was pared by 4 bases and J by 1 base, with 2 bases of the junction left unmatched. Germline CDR1 SGDLS, CDR2 YYNGEE. CDR3: CASSPDRGNTEAFF. CDR3 in DNA: TGTGCCAGCAGCCCGGACAGGGGGAACACTGAAGCTTTCTTT.

The chain recombines TRBV7-3 with TRBJ1-3, with D maybe TRBD1 (5 bases). Between the trimmed V and J ends, which lost 5 bases and 3 bases, there was a span of 11 bases. The germline V gene has CDR1 SGHTA and CDR2 FQGTGA. This CDR3 comprises 14 residues. CDR3 in DNA: TGTGCCAGCAGCCCTGGGACGAGTGGAAACACCATATATTTT. Encoded protein: CASSPGTSGNTIYF.

The rearrangement joins TRBV10-1 to TRBJ2-1; D gene unclear. CDR3 length: 13 amino acids. Trimming left V 4 bases short and J 4 bases short, with 8 bases between. CDR1 is WNHNN and CDR2 is SYGVQD in the germline V gene (reference sequence). DNA for the CDR3: TGCGCCAGCAGTGTTTCGAAGTACAATGAGCAGTTCTTC. Translating gives CASSVSKYNEQFF.

The V and J genes are TRBV7-9 and TRBJ1-5; no definite D call. This CDR3 comprises 15 residues. Germline V gives CDR1 SEHNR, CDR2 FQNEAQ (reference sequence). V lost 5 bases to trimming and J lost 0 bases, with 11 bases between them. CDR3 sequence: CASSPTDSSNQPQHF. DNA for the CDR3: TGTGCCAGCAGCCCGACGGACTCTAGCAATCAGCCCCAGCATTTT.

This clone was counted between two and nine times. The gene calls are TRBV19 and TRBJ2-5; the match to TRBD2 covers 11 bases. The J segment lost 4 bases and the V segment lost 5 bases, leaving 6 bases of the junction unmatched. Germline loops: CDR1 LNHDA, CDR2 SQIVND (reference sequence). The CDR3 has 15 amino acids. The CDR3 nucleotides read TGTGCCAGTAGTGCCATAACTAGCGGGAGAGAGACCCAGTACTTC. It codes for CASSAITSGRETQYF.

The CDR3 DNA sequence: TGTGCCAGCAGCTTAGCGGCAAGAAGCGGCTACACCTTC. Amino acids: CASSLAARSGYTF. This chain joins TRBV7-2 and TRBJ1-2; D is unclear. CDR3 size: 13 residues. Trimming shortened V by 0 bases and J by 8 bases, and 10 bases separated the two germline ends. The germline gives CDR1 SGHTA, CDR2 FQGNSA.

The sample holds one count of this clone. This sequence joins TRBV29-1 and TRBJ1-2; D remains ambiguous. Germline V gives CDR1 SQVTM, CDR2 ANQGSEA. Trimming removed 7 bases from V and 4 bases from J, with 16 bases in between. CDR3 size: 13 residues. The CDR3 loop reads CSASGLVTYGYTF. DNA for the CDR3: TGCAGCGCCTCGGGTTTGGTAACCTATGGCTACACCTTC.

The V and J genes are TRBV5-4 and TRBJ2-7, with D perhaps assigned TRBD1 or TRBD2 (5 bases each). The CDR3 contains 13 residues. The germline V gene has CDR1 SGHNT and CDR2 YYREEE (reference sequence). The V gene lost 4 bases and the J gene lost 1 base, with 9 bases spanning the gap. The CDR3 DNA follows: TGTGCCAGCAGCCCGGGACGATCCTACGAGCAGTACTTC. This gives the protein CASSPGRSYEQYF.

This clone appeared once. The V gene is TRBV7-9, the J gene TRBJ1-4; 7 bases align to TRBD1. The V and J ends lost 1 base and 7 bases, in that order; junction bases with no gene match: 3. The CDR3 length is 14 residues. In germline, CDR1 is SEHNR, CDR2 FQNEAQ (reference sequence). CDR3: CASSLDRGVEKLFF. DNA for the CDR3: TGTGCCAGCAGCTTAGACAGGGGTGTTGAAAAACTGTTTTTT.

The chain combines TRBV5-1 with TRBJ2-1; 13 bases line up with TRBD2. The CDR3 runs 22 residues. The germline V gene encodes CDR1 SGHRS and CDR2 YFSETQ. The V gene end was trimmed by 4 bases and the J gene end by 0 bases; junction bases not matched to a gene: 19. The CDR3 coding sequence is TGCGCCAGCAGCCGGACCCCCGGGACTAGCGGGAACCATGGCAGCTCCTACAATGAGCAGTTCTTC. This translates into CASSRTPGTSGNHGSSYNEQFF.

The chain uses TRBV5-1 and TRBJ1-2; no definite D call. This CDR3 has 14 amino acids. V dropped 0 bases and J dropped 6 bases, with 12 bases sitting between them. CDR1 and CDR2 (germline): SGHRS, YFSETQ. The CDR3 sequence is CASSLVRPQDGYTF. For the CDR3, the DNA is TGCGCCAGCAGCTTGGTCAGGCCCCAGGATGGCTACACCTTC.

The V call is TRBV6-6, the J call TRBJ2-1; perhaps TRBD1 as D (6 bases). The germline CDR1 and CDR2 sequences are MNHNY and SVGAGI (reference sequence). The ends were cut back, 5 bases at V and 6 bases at J, with 17 bases in the middle. This CDR3 region has 15 residues. The CDR3 region is CASSPRDTRTNEQFF. The CDR3 DNA reads as TGTGCCAGCAGTCCCCGGGACACGCGGACCAATGAGCAGTTCTTC.

The V gene is TRBV11-2, the J gene TRBJ2-7; unclear D gene. CDR3 length equals 15 residues. Trimming cost V 1 base and J 0 bases, with 10 bases left between them. The V gene's germline CDR1 is SGHAT and CDR2 FQNNGV. The CDR3, as DNA: TGTGCCAGCAGCTTAGTAGACGTCTCCTCCTACGAGCAGTACTTC. Protein sequence: CASSLVDVSSYEQYF. Together with reference TRBV11-2 and TRBJ2-7, the CDR3 gives the full variable domain: EAGVAQSPRYKIIEKRQSVAFWCNPISGHATLYWYQQILGQGPKLLIQFQNNGVVDDSQLPKDRFSAERLKGVDSTLKIQPAKLEDSAVYLCASSLVDVSSYEQYFGPGTRLTVT.

This clone has a single count. The chain recombines TRBV7-3 with TRBJ1-2; D is unclear. The CDR3 spans 15 residues. V lost 4 bases and J lost 7, with 19 bases in between. The germline V gene encodes CDR1 SGHTA and CDR2 FQGTGA. The CDR3 bases are TGTGCCAGCAGCTCTCAGGCCGGAGGCGGACGTGGCTACACCTTC. Amino acid sequence: CASSSQAGGGRGYTF. The variable domain in full, completed from reference TRBV7-3 and TRBJ1-2, reads GAGVSQTPSNKVTEKGKYVELRCDPISGHTALYWYRQSLGQGPEFLIYFQGTGAADDSGLPNDRFFAVRPEGSVSTLKIQRTERGDSAVYLCASSSQAGGGRGYTFGSGTRLTVV.

The V and J genes are TRBV6-5 and TRBJ1-5; D not certain. CDR3 size: 13 residues. Germline lookup yields CDR1 MNHEY and CDR2 SVGAGI. V lost 8 bases to trimming and J lost 0 bases, with 8 bases between them. The CDR3 reads CASQQVSNQPQHF. CDR3 coding DNA: TGTGCCAGCCAACAAGTTAGCAATCAGCCCCAGCATTTT.

The chain links TRBV18 to TRBJ2-3; D is unresolved. The CDR3 length is 17 residues. V dropped 0 bases and J dropped 2 bases, with 15 bases sitting between them. Looked up from germline, CDR1 is KGHSH and CDR2 is LQKENI. The CDR3 DNA sequence: TGTGCCAGCTCACCACCGAGCCTGGGCAGAACCACAGATACGCAGTATTTT. Amino acid sequence: CASSPPSLGRTTDTQYF.

This chain joins TRBV30 and TRBJ1-4, with D unresolved. V was shortened by 0 bases and J by 7 bases, with 21 bases between the two germline ends. The CDR3 has 17 residues. Germline CDR1 GTSNPN, CDR2 SVGIG (reference sequence). For the CDR3, the DNA is TGTGCCTGGAGTGTACTCAGGTCCGGAGGGTCTGCTGAAAAACTGTTTTTT. Translating it yields CAWSVLRSGGSAEKLFF.